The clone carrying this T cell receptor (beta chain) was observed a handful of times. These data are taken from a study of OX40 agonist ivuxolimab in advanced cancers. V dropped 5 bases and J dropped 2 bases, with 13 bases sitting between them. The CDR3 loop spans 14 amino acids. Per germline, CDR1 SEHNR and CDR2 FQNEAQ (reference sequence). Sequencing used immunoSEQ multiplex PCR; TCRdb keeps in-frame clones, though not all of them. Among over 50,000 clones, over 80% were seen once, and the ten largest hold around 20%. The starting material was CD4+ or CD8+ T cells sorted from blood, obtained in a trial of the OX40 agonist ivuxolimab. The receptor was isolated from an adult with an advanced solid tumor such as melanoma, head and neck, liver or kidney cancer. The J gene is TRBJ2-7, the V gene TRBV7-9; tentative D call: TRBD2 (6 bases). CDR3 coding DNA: TGTGCCAGCAGCCTTAGTGGGGGGACCTACGAGCAGTACTTC. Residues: CASSLSGGTYEQYF.